Listed below are T cell receptor beta chains from one sample, sequenced in a study of blood T cell repertoires in COVID-19. The method was immunoSEQ multiplex PCR; TCRdb's version includes in-frame clones alone and lacks a portion of them. Among around 63,000 clones listed, 85% to 90% were seen once. Sequenced input: peripheral blood. The origin of the receptors is a woman aged 60-75 years with COVID-19, enrolled during active disease. The conserved cysteine and the conserved F or W are not part of the CDR3 here. Some rows mark clone size as missing; the rest say once, few, many or name a class of expanded clone.

v_gene	j_gene	abundance	CDR3aa
TRBV7-2	TRBJ2-1	NA	ASSPGLPLREQF
TRBV11-2	TRBJ2-6	NA	ASSLEFAGAFSGANVLT
TRBV30	TRBJ2-3	NA	AWLRRTGTSATDTQY
TRBV6-1	TRBJ2-1	many	ASSELAREQF
TRBV10-3	TRBJ2-7	NA	AIRSPKTSTYEQY
TRBV29-1	TRBJ2-5	once	SAGLAGVETQY
TRBV4-3	TRBJ1-4	NA	ASSRGQSATNEKLF
TRBV19	TRBJ2-6	NA	ASSIRHPAGANVLT
TRBV6-5	TRBJ2-3	NA	ASSYAGTGADTQY
TRBV30	TRBJ1-4	NA	AWSGDWGVNEKLF
TRBV9	TRBJ1-1	NA	ASSLRTGPNTEAF
TRBV6-2/TRBV6-3	TRBJ2-5	NA	ASSFPDRQGGTQY
TRBV5-5	TRBJ1-1	NA	ASSLVRGSMNTEAF
TRBV29-1	TRBJ1-4	NA	SVGQGIREKLF
TRBV24-1	TRBJ2-1	NA	ATRPGLDRHNEQF
TRBV5-6	TRBJ1-1	NA	ASSWSDRDTEAF
TRBV5-4	TRBJ2-7	once	ASSLETGPNYEQY
TRBV24-1	TRBJ2-7	few	ATSDGLEEQY
TRBV3-1/TRBV3-2	TRBJ2-7	NA	ASSPRDCSYEQY
TRBV9	TRBJ1-5	NA	ASSDRTDTQPQH
TRBV27	TRBJ2-3	NA	ASSQDRRVDTQY
TRBV6-5	TRBJ1-3	few	ASSYGGLAGGNTIY